Sequencing of this T cell receptor beta chain was carried out in a study of human T cells and chemical hapten exposure. TCRdb re-analysed the RACE reads in MiXCR, keeping a single row per CDR3 protein. Of roughly 380,000 distinct CDR3 sequences in the sample, 4.8% were seen once. Deletions cut 0 bases from V and 1 base from J, with 7 bases between. Germline CDR1 is MNHNS and CDR2 is SASEGT. CDR3 length: 14 residues. This clonotype came up many times. Time point in this sample: patch test 1, 2 weeks after DPC sensitization. The treatment denotes: therapeutic diphenylcyclopropenone sensitization with weekly scalp DPC.

This specimen was whole blood, taken in connection with sensitization to the hapten diphenylcyclopropenone (DPC). The sequence was collected from a woman between 45 and 65 years old with alopecia areata. Some clones in this sample may be carry-over from other donors' samples. The genes are TRBV6-1 and TRBJ2-7, with D unresolved. CDR3 region: CASSEATLSYEQYF. The CDR3 DNA reads as TGTGCCAGCAGTGAAGCAACACTATCCTACGAGCAGTACTTC.